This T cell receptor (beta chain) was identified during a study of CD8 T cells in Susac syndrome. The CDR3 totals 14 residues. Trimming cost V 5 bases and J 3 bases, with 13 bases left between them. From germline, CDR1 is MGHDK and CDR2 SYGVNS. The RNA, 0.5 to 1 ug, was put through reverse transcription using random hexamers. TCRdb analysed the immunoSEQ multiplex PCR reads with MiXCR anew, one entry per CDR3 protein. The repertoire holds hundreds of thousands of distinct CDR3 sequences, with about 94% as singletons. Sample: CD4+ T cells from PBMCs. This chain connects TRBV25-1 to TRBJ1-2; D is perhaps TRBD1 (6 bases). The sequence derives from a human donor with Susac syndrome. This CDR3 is CASSQGIGYYGYTF. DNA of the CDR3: TGTGCCAGCAGTCAGGGGATAGGATACTATGGCTACACCTTC.